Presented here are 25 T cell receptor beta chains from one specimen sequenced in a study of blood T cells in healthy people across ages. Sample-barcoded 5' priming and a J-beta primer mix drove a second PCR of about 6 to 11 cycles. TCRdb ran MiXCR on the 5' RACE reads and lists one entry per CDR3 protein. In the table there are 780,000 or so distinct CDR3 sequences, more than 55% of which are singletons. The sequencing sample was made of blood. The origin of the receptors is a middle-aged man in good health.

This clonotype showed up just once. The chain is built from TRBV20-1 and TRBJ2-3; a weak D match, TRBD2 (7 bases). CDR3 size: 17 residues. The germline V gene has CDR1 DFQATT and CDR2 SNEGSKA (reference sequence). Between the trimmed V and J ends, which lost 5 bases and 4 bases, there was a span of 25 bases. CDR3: CSAPVYRGKRDADTQYF. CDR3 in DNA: TGCAGTGCTCCAGTATATAGGGGGAAGCGGGACGCAGATACGCAGTATTTT.

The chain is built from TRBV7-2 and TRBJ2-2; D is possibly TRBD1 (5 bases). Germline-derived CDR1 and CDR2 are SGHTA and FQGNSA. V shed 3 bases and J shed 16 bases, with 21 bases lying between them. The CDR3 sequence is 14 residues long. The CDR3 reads CASSFKGHAGFAFF. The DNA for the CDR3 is TGTGCCAGCAGCTTTAAGGGGCACGCAGGCTTCGCGTTTTTT.

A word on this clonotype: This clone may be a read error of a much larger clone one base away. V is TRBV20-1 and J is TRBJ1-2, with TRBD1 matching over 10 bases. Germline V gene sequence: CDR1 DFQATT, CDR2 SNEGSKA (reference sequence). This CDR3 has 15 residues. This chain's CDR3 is CSASPRDRGNYGHTF. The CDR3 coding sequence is TGCAGTGCTAGCCCCCGGGACAGGGGCAACTATGGCCACACCTTC.

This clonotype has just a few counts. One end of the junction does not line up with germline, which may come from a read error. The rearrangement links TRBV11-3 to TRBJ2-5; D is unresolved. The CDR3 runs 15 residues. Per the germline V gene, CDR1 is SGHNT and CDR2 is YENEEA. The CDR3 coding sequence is TGTGCCAGCAGCGTAGACCAACGCCCGGAAGAGACCCAGTACTTC. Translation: CASSVDQRPEETQYF.

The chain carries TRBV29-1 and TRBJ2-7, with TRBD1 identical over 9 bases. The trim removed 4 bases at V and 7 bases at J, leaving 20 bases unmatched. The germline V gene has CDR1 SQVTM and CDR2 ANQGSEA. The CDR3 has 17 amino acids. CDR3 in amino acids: CSVVVFGTGPEGNEQYF. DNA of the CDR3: TGCAGCGTTGTCGTCTTTGGGACAGGGCCTGAAGGCAATGAGCAGTACTTC.

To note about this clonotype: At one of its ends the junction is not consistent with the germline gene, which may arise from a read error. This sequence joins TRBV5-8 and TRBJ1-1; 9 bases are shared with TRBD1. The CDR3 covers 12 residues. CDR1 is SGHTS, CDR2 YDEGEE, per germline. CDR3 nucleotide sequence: TGTGCCAGCAGACACCGGACAGGGGAAAAGTATTTT. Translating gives CASRHRTGEKYF. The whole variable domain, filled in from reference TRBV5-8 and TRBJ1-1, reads EAGVTQSPTHLIKTRGQQATLRCSPISGHTSVYWYQQALGLGLQFLLWYDEGEERNRGNFPPRFSGRQFPNYSSELNVNALELEDSALYLCASRHRTGEKYFGQGTRLTVV.

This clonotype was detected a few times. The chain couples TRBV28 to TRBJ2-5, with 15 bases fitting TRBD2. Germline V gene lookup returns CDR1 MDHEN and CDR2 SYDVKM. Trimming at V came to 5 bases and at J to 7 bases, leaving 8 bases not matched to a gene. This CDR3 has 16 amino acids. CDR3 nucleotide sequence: TGTGCCAGCAGTGCCAGGACTAGCGGGGGGGTTGTGACCCAGTACTTC. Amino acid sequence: CASSARTSGGVVTQYF.

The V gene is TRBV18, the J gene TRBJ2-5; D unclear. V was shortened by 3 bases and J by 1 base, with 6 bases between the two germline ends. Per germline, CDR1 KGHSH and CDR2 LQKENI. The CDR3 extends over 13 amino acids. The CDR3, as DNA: TGTGCCAGCTCACCTTCTCTCCAAGAGACCCAGTACTTC. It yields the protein CASSPSLQETQYF.

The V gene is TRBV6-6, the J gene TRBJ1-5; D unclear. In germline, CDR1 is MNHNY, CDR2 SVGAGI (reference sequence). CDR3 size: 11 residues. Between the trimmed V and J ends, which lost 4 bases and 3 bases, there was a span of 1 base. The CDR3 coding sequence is TGTGCCAGCAGTTTCAATCAGCCCCAGCATTTT. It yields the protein CASSFNQPQHF.

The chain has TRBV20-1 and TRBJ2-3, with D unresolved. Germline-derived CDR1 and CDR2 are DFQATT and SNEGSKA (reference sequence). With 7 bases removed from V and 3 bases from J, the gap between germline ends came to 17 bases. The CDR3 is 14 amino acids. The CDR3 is CSVSPRTLTDTQYF. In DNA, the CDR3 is TGCAGTGTGTCGCCCCGCACGTTGACAGATACGCAGTATTTT.

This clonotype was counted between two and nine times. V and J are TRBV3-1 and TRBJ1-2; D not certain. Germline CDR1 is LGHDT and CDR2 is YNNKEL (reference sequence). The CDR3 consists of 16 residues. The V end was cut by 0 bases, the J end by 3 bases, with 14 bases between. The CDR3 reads CASSQDFRATHYGYTF. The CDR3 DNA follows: TGTGCCAGCAGCCAAGATTTCCGGGCGACGCACTATGGCTACACCTTC.

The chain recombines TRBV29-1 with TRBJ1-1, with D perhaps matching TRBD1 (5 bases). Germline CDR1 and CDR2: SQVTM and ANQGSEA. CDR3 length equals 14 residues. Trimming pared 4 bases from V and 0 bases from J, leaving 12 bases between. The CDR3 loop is CSVVIARVNTEAFF. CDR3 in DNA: TGCAGCGTTGTTATAGCCAGGGTGAACACTGAAGCTTTCTTT.

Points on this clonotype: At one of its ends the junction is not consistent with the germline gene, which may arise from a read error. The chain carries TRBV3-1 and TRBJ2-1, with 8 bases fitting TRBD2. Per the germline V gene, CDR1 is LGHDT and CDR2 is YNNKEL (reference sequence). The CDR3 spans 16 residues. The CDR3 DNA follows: TGTGCCAACAGCCGAGCTGCGGGGGGCCGGTCCAATGAGCAGTTCTTC. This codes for CANSRAAGGRSNEQFF.

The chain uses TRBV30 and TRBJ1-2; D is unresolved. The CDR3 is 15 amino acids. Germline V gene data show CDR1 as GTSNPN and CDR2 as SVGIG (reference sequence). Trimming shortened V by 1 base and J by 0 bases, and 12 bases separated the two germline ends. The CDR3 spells CAWSASGSANYGYTF. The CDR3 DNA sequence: TGTGCCTGGAGTGCCTCAGGCAGCGCTAACTATGGCTACACCTTC. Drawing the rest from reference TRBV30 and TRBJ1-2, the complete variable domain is SQTIHQWPATLVQPVGSPLSLECTVEGTSNPNLYWYRQAAGRGLQLLFYSVGIGQISSEVPQNLSASRPQDRQFILSSKKLLLSDSGFYLCAWSASGSANYGYTFGSGTRLTVV.

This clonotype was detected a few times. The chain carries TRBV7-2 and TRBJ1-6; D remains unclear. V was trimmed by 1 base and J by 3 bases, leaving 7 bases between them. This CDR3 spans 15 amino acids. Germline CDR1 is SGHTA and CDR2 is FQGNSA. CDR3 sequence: CASSLGHSYNSPLHF. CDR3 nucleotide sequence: TGTGCCAGCAGCTTAGGACATAGCTATAATTCACCCCTCCACTTT.

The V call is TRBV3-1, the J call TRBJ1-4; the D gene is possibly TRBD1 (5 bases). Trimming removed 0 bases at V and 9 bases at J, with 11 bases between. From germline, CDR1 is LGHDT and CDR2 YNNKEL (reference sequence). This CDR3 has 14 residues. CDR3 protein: CASSQETRDKKLFF. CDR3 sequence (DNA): TGTGCCAGCAGCCAAGAGACCAGGGATAAAAAACTGTTTTTT.

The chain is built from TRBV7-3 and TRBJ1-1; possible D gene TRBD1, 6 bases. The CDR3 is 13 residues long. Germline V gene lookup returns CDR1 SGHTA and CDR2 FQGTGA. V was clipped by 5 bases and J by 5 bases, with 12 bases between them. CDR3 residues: CASSTQGWTEAFF. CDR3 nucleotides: TGTGCCAGCAGCACCCAGGGGTGGACTGAAGCTTTCTTT.

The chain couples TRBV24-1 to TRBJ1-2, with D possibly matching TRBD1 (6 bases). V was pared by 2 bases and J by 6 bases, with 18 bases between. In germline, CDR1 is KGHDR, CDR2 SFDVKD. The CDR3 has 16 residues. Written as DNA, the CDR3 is TGTGCCACCAGTGATTCTCGAGGGGGAAGCATGGATGGCTACACCTTC. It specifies CATSDSRGGSMDGYTF.

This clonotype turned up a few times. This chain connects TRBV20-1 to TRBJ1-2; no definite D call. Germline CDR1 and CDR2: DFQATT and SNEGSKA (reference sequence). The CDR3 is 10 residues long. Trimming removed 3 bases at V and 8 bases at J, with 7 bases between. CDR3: CSASPGGYTF. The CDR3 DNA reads TGCAGTGCTAGCCCCGGGGGCTACACCTTC.

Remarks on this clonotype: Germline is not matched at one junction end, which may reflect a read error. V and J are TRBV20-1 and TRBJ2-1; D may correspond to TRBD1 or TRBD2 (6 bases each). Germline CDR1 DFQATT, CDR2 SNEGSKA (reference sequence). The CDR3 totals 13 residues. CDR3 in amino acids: CSANNPGAYEQFF. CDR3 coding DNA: TGTAGTGCTAACAACCCGGGGGCGTATGAGCAGTTCTTC.

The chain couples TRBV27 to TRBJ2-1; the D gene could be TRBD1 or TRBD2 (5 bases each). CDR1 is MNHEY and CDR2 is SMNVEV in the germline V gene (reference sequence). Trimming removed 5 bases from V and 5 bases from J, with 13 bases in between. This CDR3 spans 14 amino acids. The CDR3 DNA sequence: TGTGCCAGCAGTGTAGTCGGGACCCACAATGAGCAGTTCTTC. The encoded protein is CASSVVGTHNEQFF.

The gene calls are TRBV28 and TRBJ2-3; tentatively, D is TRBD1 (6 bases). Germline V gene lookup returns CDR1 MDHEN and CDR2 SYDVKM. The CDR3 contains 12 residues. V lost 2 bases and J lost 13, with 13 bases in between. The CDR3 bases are TGTGCCAGCAGTTTAAATGACAGGACGAAGTATTTT. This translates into CASSLNDRTKYF. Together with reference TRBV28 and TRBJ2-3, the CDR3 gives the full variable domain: DVKVTQSSRYLVKRTGEKVFLECVQDMDHENMFWYRQDPGLGLRLIYFSYDVKMKEKGDIPEGYSVSREKKERFSLILESASTNQTSMYLCASSLNDRTKYFGPGTRLTVL.

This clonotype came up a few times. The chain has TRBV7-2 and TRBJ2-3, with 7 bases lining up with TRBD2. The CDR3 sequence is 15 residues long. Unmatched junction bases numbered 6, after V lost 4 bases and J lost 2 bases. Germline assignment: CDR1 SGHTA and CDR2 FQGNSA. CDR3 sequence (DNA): TGTGCCAGCAGCTCCCAAGCGGGATACACAGATACGCAGTATTTT. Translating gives CASSSQAGYTDTQYF.

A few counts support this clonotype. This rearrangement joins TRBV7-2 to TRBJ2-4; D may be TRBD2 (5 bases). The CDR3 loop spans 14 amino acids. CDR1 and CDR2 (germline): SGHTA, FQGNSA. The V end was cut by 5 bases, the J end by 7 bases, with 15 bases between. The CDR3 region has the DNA TGTGCCAGCAGCCTCCTCCCGGGGTTGAACATTCAGTACTTC. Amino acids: CASSLLPGLNIQYF.

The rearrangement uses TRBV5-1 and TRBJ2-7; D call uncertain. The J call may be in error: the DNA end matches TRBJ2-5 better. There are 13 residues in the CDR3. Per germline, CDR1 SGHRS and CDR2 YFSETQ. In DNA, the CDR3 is TGCGCCAGCAGCTTGGATGTCAGGGAGACCCAGTACTTC. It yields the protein CASSLDVRETQYF.